This entry features one TCR beta chain sequence. Its antigen is unknown. Gene names and germline match the mouse. The CDR3 end falls 1 residue outside the read, so it is completed with the germline J gene. The time point: mouse harvest day 14 after allogeneic transplant. Mouse grafts combined 10^7 T-cell-depleted bone marrow cells with 10^6 splenic CD5+ T cells. The source of the sample is a study of tissue T cells after allogeneic stem cell transplantation. Findings and limits, study-wide: Anatomically similar tissues had similar TCR repertoires within each patient. Some tissue clones might be persisting host cells; their alloreactivity or antigen specificity was not determined.

TCRdb's copy holds only in-frame clones and misses some; the assay was immunoSEQ multiplex PCR. The data show about 4,000 clones, 40% to 55% seen once. From germline, CDR1 is NSHNY and CDR2 SYGAGN. CDR3 length: 13 amino acids. V was pared by 3 bases and J by 7 bases, with 3 bases of the junction left unmatched. This TCR came from a female BALB/c mouse given C57BL/6 T cells with graft-versus-host disease after an allogeneic hematopoietic cell transplant. Sequenced material: lymph node tissue. The chain has TRBV13-1 and TRBJ2-7, with TRBD2 matching 11 bases. Incomplete CDR3 DNA: TGTGCCAGCAGTGGGACTGGGGGGTTCGAACAGTAC. It encodes CASSGTGGFEQY. The entire CDR3 is CASSGTGGFEQYF.